The rows below give T cell receptor beta chains drawn from one sample of a study of blood T cell repertoires in COVID-19. The method was immunoSEQ multiplex PCR; TCRdb's version includes in-frame clones alone and lacks a portion of them. The profile covers more than 200,000 clones, with around nine tenths appearing a single time and 1.5% to 2% taken by the ten largest. The sample consisted of PBMCs or T cells enriched from blood (not recorded which). The receptors originated from a woman aged 45-65 years who had recovered from COVID-19. Both conserved end residues are part of each CDR3. D genes are given only for firm matches. Clone size appears in some rows only: once, few, many, or a class for an expanded clone.

d_gene	v_gene	abundance	j_gene	CDR3nt	CDR3aa
TRBD2	TRBV19	NA	TRBJ2-1	TGTGCCAGACACGGGACTAGCGGGAGGAATGAGCAGTTCTTC	CARHGTSGRNEQFF
TRBD2	TRBV10-1	NA	TRBJ2-1	TGCGCCAGCAGTGAGTCGGCAGCGGGAGGTTCGTCCTACAATGAGCAGTTCTTC	CASSESAAGGSSYNEQFF
NA	TRBV28	NA	TRBJ2-7	TGTGCCAGCAGTTCCCCTGCGGAGGGTTCCTACGAGCAGTACTTC	CASSSPAEGSYEQYF
TRBD1	TRBV7-8	NA	TRBJ1-6	TGTGCCAGCAGCTTAGTCGGACAGGTGGATTCACCCCTCCACTTT	CASSLVGQVDSPLHF
TRBD2	TRBV5-1	NA	TRBJ2-1	TGCGCCAGCAGCTTTAATCCTAGCGGGAGTGTGTCCTACAATGAGCAGTTCTTC	CASSFNPSGSVSYNEQFF
NA	TRBV5-1	NA	TRBJ2-5	TGCGCCAGCAGCTTGGGACTAGTCGGCCAAGAGACCCAGTACTTC	CASSLGLVGQETQYF
NA	TRBV11-2	NA	TRBJ1-1	TGTGCCAGCAGTTACGCGACAGGTTTGAACACTGAAGCTTTCTTT	CASSYATGLNTEAFF
NA	TRBV7-3	NA	TRBJ1-1	TGTGCCAGCAGCTTAAACAGGGTTGCGGACACTGAAGCTTTCTTT	CASSLNRVADTEAFF
NA	TRBV6-1	NA	TRBJ2-7	TGTGCCAGCAGTGAACAGGCGGGTTACGAGCAGTACTTC	CASSEQAGYEQYF
NA	TRBV27	NA	TRBJ2-1	TGTGCCACCACCTCGATCTCCAGCTCCTACAATGAGCAGTTCTTC	CATTSISSSYNEQFF
TRBD1	TRBV24-1	once	TRBJ1-2	TGTGCCACCAGTGATTTGACCTCGACAGGGGCCACCACCTTC	CATSDLTSTGATTF
NA	TRBV7-6	NA	TRBJ1-6	TGTGCCAGCAGCGCTCGCGGGATCCCTGGGTCACCCCTCCACTTT	CASSARGIPGSPLHF
TRBD1	TRBV7-3	NA	TRBJ2-3	TGTGCCAGCAGTTCGACAGGGAACCTTCTCACAGATACGCAGTATTTT	CASSSTGNLLTDTQYF
TRBD2	TRBV5-1	NA	TRBJ2-1	TGCGCCAGCAGCTTGGCCACTAGCGGGGGATTCAATGAGCAGTTCTTC	CASSLATSGGFNEQFF
NA	TRBV30	NA	TRBJ1-2	TGTGCCTGGAGTGTGCGGGACCGAAATAACTATGGCTACACCTTC	CAWSVRDRNNYGYTF
NA	TRBV9	NA	TRBJ1-3	TGTGCCAGCAGCGCAGGACGGGACTCTGGAAACACCATATATTTT	CASSAGRDSGNTIYF
NA	TRBV28	once	TRBJ2-5	TGTGCCAGCAGTCCCTGGGGGGTTGGGGAGACCCAGTACTTC	CASSPWGVGETQYF
TRBD1	TRBV6-6	NA	TRBJ2-7	TGTGCCAGCACTGGACCGGGACAGGGTGCCTACGAGCAGTACTTC	CASTGPGQGAYEQYF
NA	TRBV6-5	NA	TRBJ1-5	TGTGCCACCTCAATCAGGGACAATCAGCCCCAGCATTTT	CATSIRDNQPQHF
NA	TRBV6-5	NA	TRBJ1-5	TGTGCCAGCAGTACAAACCGACAGCCCCAGCATTTT	CASSTNRQPQHF
TRBD1	TRBV11-3	NA	TRBJ1-1	TGTGCCAGCAGCTTAAAAAATGGGGGACAGAAGAAGTTGGACACTGAAGCTTTCTTT	CASSLKNGGQKKLDTEAFF
TRBD1	TRBV28	NA	TRBJ1-1	TGTGCCAGCACCACCAAGGTAGGGGGCGACGGCACTGAAGCTTTCTTT	CASTTKVGGDGTEAFF